These 22 T cell receptor beta chains were all obtained from the same sample, sequenced in a study of blood T cell repertoires in COVID-19. The data were produced by immunoSEQ multiplex PCR, yet TCRdb's version contains in-frame clones alone and is incomplete. The data show approximately 120,000 clones, roughly 72% seen once. Sequenced material: peripheral blood. These receptor sequences come from a human donor in a cohort sampled during active COVID-19.

This chain uses TRBV7-2 with TRBJ2-5, with 7 nucleotides matching TRBD1. CDR3 length: 14 residues. Looked up from germline, CDR1 is SGHTA and CDR2 is FQGNSA. Trimming cost V 1 base and J 6 bases; bases outside gene matches: 5. The CDR3 DNA reads TGTGCCAGCAGCTTAGTGGGCAGGGGGAAGACCCAGTACTTC. Residues: CASSLVGRGKTQYF.

The chain combines TRBV6-6 with TRBJ2-4, with D perhaps matching TRBD2 (5 bases). The V gene lost 2 bases and the J gene lost 1 base, with 6 bases spanning the gap. The CDR3 spans 14 residues. Germline V gives CDR1 MNHNY, CDR2 SVGAGI (reference sequence). CDR3 sequence: CASSYPGAKNIQYF. The CDR3 nucleotides read TGTGCCAGCAGTTACCCGGGGGCCAAAAACATTCAGTACTTC.

This sequence joins TRBV6-5 and TRBJ2-2, with TRBD1 matching 10 bases. The CDR3 runs 15 residues. The germline V gene has CDR1 MNHEY and CDR2 SVGAGI. V gave up 6 bases and J gave up 7 bases; unmatched junction bases: 8. The CDR3 is CASRGDRGQGGELFF. CDR3 nucleotides: TGTGCCAGCAGAGGAGACAGGGGGCAAGGCGGGGAGCTGTTTTTT.

This chain links TRBV27 with TRBJ1-6; 7 bases are a match to TRBD1. Germline CDR1 is MNHEY and CDR2 is SMNVEV (reference sequence). V shed 0 bases, J shed 7 bases, and the junction held 9 bases outside the gene matches. This CDR3 has 17 amino acids. The CDR3 protein is CASSLSPRTGFNSPLHF. The CDR3 nucleotides read TGTGCCAGCAGTTTATCCCCCCGGACAGGTTTCAATTCACCCCTCCACTTT.

The chain combines TRBV6-5 with TRBJ2-5; perhaps TRBD1 as D (8 bases). V was pared by 7 bases and J by 4 bases, with 19 bases between. The CDR3 has 15 amino acids. Germline assignment: CDR1 MNHEY and CDR2 SVGAGI. DNA for the CDR3: TGTGCCAGCAAATGGGCAGGGGGCGGGGGAGAGACCCAGTACTTC. This gives the protein CASKWAGGGGETQYF.

The rearrangement joins TRBV9 to TRBJ2-1; tentative D call: TRBD2 (6 bases). Germline loops: CDR1 SGDLS, CDR2 YYNGEE. The length of the CDR3 is 13 residues. Trimming stripped 0 bases from V and 12 bases from J, with 13 bases between. The CDR3 nucleotides read TGTGCCAGCAGCGTAGCTTTCCGGGACTCGCAGTTCTTC. This encodes CASSVAFRDSQFF.

This chain joins TRBV6-5 and TRBJ1-4; D is possibly TRBD1 (5 bases). The CDR3 has 14 amino acids. Germline CDR1 MNHEY, CDR2 SVGAGI. The V end was cut by 0 bases, the J end by 11 bases, with 13 bases between. The CDR3 DNA sequence: TGTGCCAGCAGTTACTCGAAGGGGTTTGGGAAACTGTTTTTT. Translation: CASSYSKGFGKLFF.

The chain uses TRBV4-1 and TRBJ1-5; D possibly corresponds to TRBD1 (6 bases). Trimming removed 1 base from V and 6 bases from J, with 16 bases in between. The CDR3 is 16 residues long. Germline V lookup: CDR1 MGHRA, CDR2 YSYEKL. CDR3 in amino acids: CASSQASAWGRQPQHF. The CDR3 DNA reads as TGCGCCAGCAGCCAAGCCTCCGCCTGGGGGCGTCAGCCCCAGCATTTT.

This clone was picked up one time. The V call is TRBV5-1, the J call TRBJ2-1; 9 bases agree with TRBD2. V gave up 1 base and J gave up 3 bases; unmatched junction bases: 5. This CDR3 has 16 amino acids. CDR1 and CDR2 from the germline V gene are SGHRS and YFSETQ. The CDR3 nucleotides read TGCGCCAGCAGCTTGTCCCCTAGCGGGGTCTACAATGAGCAGTTCTTC. Its protein product is CASSLSPSGVYNEQFF.

The chain uses TRBV10-3 and TRBJ2-7; D is perhaps TRBD1 (6 bases). CDR1 is ENHRY and CDR2 is SYGVKD in the germline V gene. The CDR3 has 12 amino acids. Trimming removed 8 bases at V and 3 bases at J, with 11 bases between. In nucleotides, the CDR3 is TGTGCCATCGGGGGCAAGGACTACGAGCAGTACTTC. Translating it yields CAIGGKDYEQYF.

The sample holds a few counts of this clone. The chain combines TRBV29-1 with TRBJ2-2, with TRBD1 identical over 7 bases. V shed 8 bases, J shed 1 base, and the junction held 7 bases outside the gene matches. Germline V gene sequence: CDR1 SQVTM, CDR2 ANQGSEA. CDR3 length: 14 amino acids. The CDR3 bases are TGCAGCTGCTTCGGACAGGTGAACACCGGGGAGCTGTTTTTT. Its translation is CSCFGQVNTGELFF.

The chain has TRBV6-2 or TRBV6-3 and TRBJ1-1; 8 bases map to TRBD1. Germline V gives CDR1 MNHEY, CDR2 SVGEGT. Trimming removed 1 base from V and 1 base from J; junction bases left unmatched: 5. CDR3 length equals 16 residues. Written as DNA, the CDR3 is TGTGCCAGCAGTTACTTTATGGACAGGGAGAACACTGAAGCTTTCTTT. It yields the protein CASSYFMDRENTEAFF.

The gene calls are TRBV19 and TRBJ2-5; tentatively, D is TRBD2 (6 bases). This CDR3 is built from 13 residues. Germline loops: CDR1 LNHDA, CDR2 SQIVND (reference sequence). V lost 5 bases to trimming and J lost 2 bases, with 9 bases between them. The CDR3 region has the DNA TGTGCCAGTAGTGGGGGGTCACAAGAGACCCAGTACTTC. Translating it yields CASSGGSQETQYF.

This chain uses TRBV18 with TRBJ1-4; D gene ambiguous. Trimming shortened V by 3 bases and J by 0 bases, and 11 bases separated the two germline ends. This CDR3 contains 16 residues. The germline V gene has CDR1 KGHSH and CDR2 LQKENI. DNA of the CDR3: TGTGCCAGCTCACCCGGAGCCCCAACAACTAATGAAAAACTGTTTTTT. Translated, it gives CASSPGAPTTNEKLFF.

This clone was counted a single time. The chain employs TRBV11-2 and TRBJ2-7, with 11 bases fitting TRBD2. The germline V gene encodes CDR1 SGHAT and CDR2 FQNNGV. V lost 0 bases and J lost 8; bases outside the gene matches: 9. This CDR3 is built from 16 residues. Written as DNA, the CDR3 is TGTGCCAGCAGCTTAGATCGCGCTAGCGGGGGGATGCAGCAGTACTTC. The encoded protein is CASSLDRASGGMQQYF.

This rearrangement joins TRBV3-1 (or the pseudogene TRBV3-2) to TRBJ2-7; 9 bases fit TRBD1. Per the germline V gene, CDR1 is LGHDT and CDR2 is YNNKEL (reference sequence). J gave up 5 bases and V 3 bases, and 8 bases lay outside the gene matches. The CDR3 contains 15 residues. CDR3 amino acids: CASSHVRTGENEQYF. CDR3 sequence (DNA): TGTGCCAGCAGCCACGTGAGGACAGGGGAAAACGAGCAGTACTTC.

This clone was seen just once. The CDR3 DNA sequence: TGTGCCAGCAGTGCGGACAGGGGTAACTATGGCTACACCTTC. Its translation is CASSADRGNYGYTF. This chain connects TRBV2 to TRBJ1-2, with 9 positions matching TRBD1. Per the germline V gene, CDR1 is SNHLY and CDR2 is FYNNEI. The CDR3 has 14 residues. J was trimmed by 1 base and V by 4 bases; bases with no gene match: 1.

The rearrangement links TRBV2 to TRBJ2-3, with D tentatively TRBD1 (5 bases). The V gene lost 3 bases and the J gene lost 2 bases, with 12 bases spanning the gap. The CDR3 consists of 15 residues. The germline V gene has CDR1 SNHLY and CDR2 FYNNEI. The CDR3 loop is CASSEQGPDTDTQYF. For the CDR3, the DNA is TGTGCCAGCAGTGAGCAGGGTCCCGACACAGATACGCAGTATTTT. The entire variable domain, with the rest obtained from reference TRBV2 and TRBJ2-3, is as follows: EPEVTQTPSHQVTQMGQEVILRCVPISNHLYFYWYRQILGQKVEFLVSFYNNEISEKSEIFDDQFSVERPDGSNFTLKIRSTKLEDSAMYFCASSEQGPDTDTQYFGPGTRLTVL.

The sample holds a few counts of this clone. The chain couples TRBV5-1 to TRBJ2-5; a possible D gene is TRBD2 (6 bases). Germline CDR1 is SGHRS and CDR2 is YFSETQ. This CDR3 has 16 amino acids. V was trimmed by 3 bases and J by 3 bases, leaving 18 bases between them. CDR3 region: CASSSGTWTTEETQYF. The DNA of the CDR3 is TGCGCCAGCAGCTCGGGGACTTGGACGACCGAAGAGACCCAGTACTTC.

This clone was observed a single time. The rearrangement joins TRBV28 to TRBJ1-6, with a weak D call TRBD1 (6 bases). Per germline, CDR1 MDHEN and CDR2 SYDVKM. This CDR3 is 14 amino acids long. V was pared by 5 bases and J by 9 bases, with 14 bases between. CDR3 bases: TGTGCCAGCAGTCCAGGGGCAGGAGTTTCACCCCTCCACTTT. The encoded protein is CASSPGAGVSPLHF.

The chain uses TRBV19 and TRBJ1-5, with D possibly matching TRBD1 (6 bases). CDR1 and CDR2 from the germline V gene are LNHDA and SQIVND (reference sequence). The CDR3 has 15 residues. The ends were cut back, 1 base at V and 4 bases at J, with 11 bases in the middle. The CDR3 sequence is CASSIGQAPNQPQHF. The CDR3 nucleotides read TGTGCCAGTAGTATAGGACAGGCCCCAAATCAGCCCCAGCATTTT.

This sequence joins TRBV5-4 and TRBJ2-2; 8 nucleotides line up with TRBD1. CDR3 size: 17 residues. V shed 0 bases, J shed 7 bases, and the junction held 11 bases outside the gene matches. The germline V gene has CDR1 SGHNT and CDR2 YYREEE (reference sequence). CDR3: CASSLEHDRGAGGELFF. The CDR3 nucleotides read TGTGCCAGCAGCTTGGAACATGACAGGGGAGCAGGCGGGGAGCTGTTTTTT. Drawing the rest from reference TRBV5-4 and TRBJ2-2, the complete variable domain is ETGVTQSPTHLIKTRGQQVTLRCSSQSGHNTVSWYQQALGQGPQFIFQYYREEENGRGNFPPRFSGLQFPNYSSELNVNALELDDSALYLCASSLEHDRGAGGELFFGEGSRLTVL.